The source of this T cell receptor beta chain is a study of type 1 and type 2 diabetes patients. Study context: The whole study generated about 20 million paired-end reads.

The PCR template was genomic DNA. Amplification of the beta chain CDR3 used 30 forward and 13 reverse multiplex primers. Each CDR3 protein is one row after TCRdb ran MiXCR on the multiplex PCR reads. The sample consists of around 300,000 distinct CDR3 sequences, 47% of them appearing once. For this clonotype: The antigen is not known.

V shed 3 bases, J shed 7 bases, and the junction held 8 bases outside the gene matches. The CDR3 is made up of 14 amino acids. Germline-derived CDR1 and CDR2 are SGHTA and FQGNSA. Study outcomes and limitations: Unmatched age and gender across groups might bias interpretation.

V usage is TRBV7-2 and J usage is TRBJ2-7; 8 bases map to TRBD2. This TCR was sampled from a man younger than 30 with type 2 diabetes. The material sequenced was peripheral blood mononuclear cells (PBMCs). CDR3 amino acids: CASSFTSGAQEQYF. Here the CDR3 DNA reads TGTGCCAGCAGCTTCACTAGCGGAGCACAGGAGCAGTACTTC.